What follows describes a single TCR beta chain. This entry is derived from a study of blood T cell repertoires in COVID-19. At the level of the study: The cDNA or gDNA used as material had been derived from T cells, B-cell-depleted T cells, or PBMCs.

Adults between roughly 18 and 90 years of age took part from about two dozen US areas. Cohort 3 donors were reported recovered after two negative PCRs, clearance, or symptom resolution. Study processing details: The assay estimated nucleated cells by amplifying reference gene primers. This table comes from immunoSEQ multiplex PCR, and its TCRdb copy is limited to in-frame clones, with some not included. V and J calls and clone size are copied from that table; D and trimming were computed from the DNA. The data hold about 120,000 clones, with 84% observed a single time. The sequencing sample was made of PBMCs or T cells enriched from blood (not recorded which). The receptor was isolated from a woman in her twenties or thirties who had recovered from COVID-19.

CDR3 sequence: CASRRGGTANYGYTF. The CDR3 DNA follows: TGTGCCAGCAGAAGGGGGGGTACAGCTAACTATGGCTACACCTTC. J is TRBJ1-2 and V is TRBV9, with D perhaps TRBD1 (6 bases). The germline V gene encodes CDR1 SGDLS and CDR2 YYNGEE. Trimming cost V 5 bases and J 0 bases, with 14 bases left between them. The CDR3 contains 15 residues.